A single sample gave rise to the 21 T cell receptor beta chains below, sequenced in a study of blood T cells in healthy people across ages. Combining a sample-barcoded 5' primer with a J-beta primer mix, a second PCR ran for 7 to 11 cycles. TCRdb reanalysed the 5' RACE reads using MiXCR and keeps one entry per CDR3 protein. The table shows 540,000 or so distinct CDR3 sequences, with 27% occurring only once. The specimen sequenced was blood. The origin of the receptors is a woman aged 70 to 79 in good health.

This chain uses TRBV5-1 with TRBJ2-2; 9 nucleotides line up with TRBD1. Germline CDR1 reads SGHRS; CDR2 reads YFSETQ. The CDR3 spans 18 residues. V shed 0 bases, J shed 4 bases, and the junction held 10 bases outside the gene matches. Here the CDR3 reads CASSLEVSGQGSTGELFF. CDR3 coding DNA: TGCGCCAGCAGCTTGGAGGTCTCCGGACAGGGGAGCACCGGGGAGCTGTTTTTT. The whole variable domain, remainder taken from reference TRBV5-1 and TRBJ2-2, is KAGVTQTPRYLIKTRGQQVTLSCSPISGHRSVSWYQQTPGQGLQFLFEYFSETQRNKGNFPGRFSGRQFSNSRSEMNVSTLELGDSALYLCASSLEVSGQGSTGELFFGEGSRLTVL.

The V and J genes are TRBV10-3 and TRBJ1-2, with D unclear. In germline, CDR1 is ENHRY, CDR2 SYGVKD. V was trimmed by 11 bases and J by 0 bases, leaving 13 bases between them. The CDR3 has 13 amino acids. The CDR3, as DNA: TGTGCCCCCGGTCACAGAGCTAACTATGGCTACACCTTC. This codes for CAPGHRANYGYTF.

The chain carries TRBV6-6 and TRBJ2-7; TRBD2 matches 7 bases. The ends lost 5 bases at V and 4 bases at J; junction bases unmatched: 8. Germline V gene data show CDR1 as MNHNY and CDR2 as SVGAGI (reference sequence). The CDR3 covers 14 residues. CDR3 region: CASSTPGGKYEQYF. The CDR3 nucleotides read TGTGCCAGCAGTACACCGGGAGGAAAATACGAGCAGTACTTC.

This clonotype was seen many times. This rearrangement joins TRBV20-1 to TRBJ2-5; no clear D. V lost 0 bases and J 5 bases, leaving 7 bases between the germline ends. Germline CDR1 reads DFQATT; CDR2 reads SNEGSKA (reference sequence). This CDR3 spans 12 amino acids. CDR3 amino acids: CSARDQSETQYF. In DNA form, the CDR3 reads TGCAGTGCTAGAGATCAAAGTGAGACCCAGTACTTC.

The chain employs TRBV20-1 and TRBJ2-2; TRBD1 might be the D (6 bases). CDR1 is DFQATT and CDR2 is SNEGSKA in the germline V gene (reference sequence). CDR3 length: 12 residues. V lost 5 bases to trimming and J lost 4 bases, with 8 bases between them. The CDR3 region has the DNA TGCAGTGCTGGACAGTCCACCGGGGAGCTGTTTTTT. It yields the protein CSAGQSTGELFF.

This clonotype has a handful of counts. This chain uses TRBV6-1 with TRBJ1-1; 7 nucleotides match TRBD1. With V trimmed by 7 bases and J by 1 base, 12 bases remained unmatched. This CDR3 is 16 amino acids long. Per the germline V gene, CDR1 is MNHNS and CDR2 is SASEGT. This CDR3 reads CASITPGGLGNTEAFF. The CDR3 nucleotides are TGTGCCAGCATCACCCCAGGGGGGTTGGGGAACACTGAAGCTTTCTTT.

There are many counts of this clonotype. The V and J genes are TRBV7-2 and TRBJ1-3, with D uncertain. Germline CDR1 and CDR2: SGHTA and FQGNSA. Trimming removed 1 base at V and 4 bases at J, with 5 bases between. This CDR3 spans 13 amino acids. The CDR3 coding sequence is TGTGCCAGCAGCTTAGATCGCGGAAACACCATATATTTT. It yields the protein CASSLDRGNTIYF.

The chain employs TRBV6-6 and TRBJ2-6; D is undetermined. V was clipped by 11 bases and J by 1 base, with 3 bases between them. The CDR3 covers 11 residues. CDR1 is MNHNY and CDR2 is SVGAGI in the germline V gene (reference sequence). The CDR3 DNA sequence: TGTGCCGCGTCTGGGGCCAACGTCCTGACTTTC. This encodes CAASGANVLTF.

This clonotype has more than one count but fewer than ten. The junction departs from the called germline gene at one end, perhaps through a read error. This chain uses TRBV6-1 with TRBJ1-5; D is unclear. Germline V gene lookup returns CDR1 MNHNS and CDR2 SASEGT. The CDR3 is 12 amino acids. The chain's CDR3 is CASTSDFRARSF. As DNA, the CDR3 is TGTGCCAGCACCTCCGACTTCAGAGCACGTTCTTTT.

This clonotype was seen only a few times. The chain has TRBV2 and TRBJ2-5, with 7 bases identical to TRBD1. The DNA end is more similar to TRBJ2-1, so the J call may be wrong. The CDR3 extends over 18 amino acids. Germline V gene data show CDR1 as SNHLY and CDR2 as FYNNEI. CDR3 amino acids: CASRDGTGALAGYNEQFF. DNA of the CDR3: TGTGCCAGCAGGGATGGTACAGGGGCGCTGGCCGGGTACAATGAGCAGTTCTTC.

Worth noting for this clonotype: A much larger clone is a single base away; this may be a read error. This chain connects TRBV29-1 to TRBJ1-2, with D possibly matching TRBD1 (6 bases). The CDR3 spans 13 residues. From germline, CDR1 is SQVTM and CDR2 ANQGSEA. The V end was cut by 8 bases, the J end by 8 bases, with 21 bases between. CDR3 nucleotide sequence: TGCAGCATTGGGGCTGGACAGCCATCGGGCTACACCTTC. Amino acids: CSIGAGQPSGYTF.

The CDR3 protein is CASSSWAQGAGTEAFF. The CDR3 nucleotides are TGTGCCAGCAGCTCGTGGGCACAGGGGGCAGGAACTGAAGCTTTCTTT. The V gene is TRBV7-8, the J gene TRBJ1-1; TRBD1 matches 9 bases. CDR3 length: 16 amino acids. V lost 4 bases, J lost 5 bases, and 11 bases stayed unmatched. CDR1 and CDR2 (germline): SGHVS, FQNEAQ.

The V and J genes are TRBV27 and TRBJ2-7; D is possibly TRBD1 (6 bases). Germline assignment: CDR1 MNHEY and CDR2 SMNVEV (reference sequence). The CDR3 has 15 residues. Deletions cut 4 bases from V and 0 bases from J, with 13 bases between. CDR3 in amino acids: CASSSLGTSSYEQYF. The CDR3 DNA reads as TGTGCCAGCAGTTCCCTGGGGACAAGCTCCTACGAGCAGTACTTC.

This clonotype was recorded a few times. This chain joins TRBV5-1 and TRBJ2-1; TRBD2 matches at 7 bases. Trimming removed 0 bases from V and 4 bases from J; junction bases left unmatched: 4. Germline V lookup: CDR1 SGHRS, CDR2 YFSETQ. The CDR3 is made up of 15 amino acids. The CDR3 loop is CASSLALAGYNEQFF. CDR3 DNA sequence: TGCGCCAGCAGCTTGGCCTTAGCGGGTTACAATGAGCAGTTCTTC.

The chain employs TRBV9 and TRBJ1-2, with D unclear. CDR1 is SGDLS and CDR2 is YYNGEE in the germline V gene. The CDR3 runs 16 residues. Between the trimmed V and J ends, which lost 3 bases and 2 bases, there was a span of 17 bases. CDR3 loop: CASSDPGIPGNYGYTF. CDR3 DNA: TGTGCCAGCAGCGACCCCGGGATCCCTGGGAACTATGGCTACACCTTC.

V gene TRBV7-2 combines with J gene TRBJ2-5; 7 bases are shared with TRBD2. The CDR3 covers 15 residues. CDR1 SGHTA and CDR2 FQGNSA come from the germline V gene. Germline trimming cut 4 bases from V and 0 bases from J; bases unmatched to any gene: 5. CDR3 sequence: CASSSFAGDQETQYF. The CDR3 bases are TGTGCCAGCAGCTCGTTCGCGGGGGACCAAGAGACCCAGTACTTC.

V and J are TRBV19 and TRBJ2-5; 7 bases match TRBD1. The end of the DNA fits TRBJ2-7 better, so the J call may be wrong. The germline V gene has CDR1 LNHDA and CDR2 SQIVND (reference sequence). The CDR3 spans 18 residues. CDR3 bases: TGTGCCAGTAGTATAGACTCGACCGGGACAGCGACCTCCTACGAGCAGTACTTC. This gives the protein CASSIDSTGTATSYEQYF.

This clonotype was detected ten times or more. The V gene is TRBV20-1, the J gene TRBJ1-6; D possibly corresponds to TRBD1 (6 bases). The CDR3 covers 14 residues. Per germline, CDR1 DFQATT and CDR2 SNEGSKA (reference sequence). Trimming took 3 bases from V and 10 from J, leaving 16 bases between them. CDR3 in DNA: TGCAGTGCTAGGTTAGCAGGGGAGGGATCACCCCTCCACTTT. It yields the protein CSARLAGEGSPLHF.

This clonotype was observed a handful of times. CDR3 protein: CASTPDGKANEKLFF. The DNA of the CDR3 is TGTGCCAGCACCCCCGACGGGAAGGCTAATGAAAAACTGTTTTTT. J is TRBJ1-4 and V is TRBV7-9; D call uncertain. Trimming left V 7 bases short and J 3 bases short, with 15 bases between. The V gene's germline CDR1 is SEHNR and CDR2 FQNEAQ (reference sequence). The CDR3 loop spans 15 amino acids.

The chain uses TRBV18 and TRBJ2-4; 7 nucleotides line up with TRBD1. Germline trimming cut 5 bases from V and 7 bases from J; bases unmatched to any gene: 8. Germline CDR1 and CDR2: KGHSH and LQKENI. The CDR3 extends over 14 amino acids. The CDR3 loop is CASSFAGQANIQYF. The CDR3 region has the DNA TGTGCCAGCTCATTCGCAGGACAGGCGAACATTCAGTACTTC. Based on the CDR3 plus reference TRBV18 and TRBJ2-4, the full variable domain is NAGVMQNPRHLVRRRGQEARLRCSPMKGHSHVYWYRQLPEEGLKFMVYLQKENIIDESGMPKERFSAEFPKEGPSILRIQQVVRGDSAAYFCASSFAGQANIQYFGAGTRLSVL.

The CDR3 sequence: CSARAAGTQETQYF. CDR3 nucleotide sequence: TGCAGTGCTAGAGCAGCTGGGACTCAAGAGACCCAGTACTTC. V gene TRBV20-1 combines with J gene TRBJ2-5; tentatively, D is TRBD2 (6 bases). Germline V gene data show CDR1 as DFQATT and CDR2 as SNEGSKA (reference sequence). The CDR3 spans 14 residues. The V and J ends lost 1 base and 2 bases respectively, with 11 bases between them.